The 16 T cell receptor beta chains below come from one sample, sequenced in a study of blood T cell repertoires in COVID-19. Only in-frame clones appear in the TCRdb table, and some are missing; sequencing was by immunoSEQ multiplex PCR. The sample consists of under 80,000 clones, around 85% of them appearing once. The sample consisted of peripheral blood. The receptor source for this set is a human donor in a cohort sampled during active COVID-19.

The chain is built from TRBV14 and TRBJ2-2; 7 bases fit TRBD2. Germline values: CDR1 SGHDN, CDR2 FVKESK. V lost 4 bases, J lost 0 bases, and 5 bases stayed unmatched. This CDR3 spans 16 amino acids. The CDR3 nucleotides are TGTGCCAGCAGCCCCCGGGGAGGGACGAACACCGGGGAGCTGTTTTTT. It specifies CASSPRGGTNTGELFF.

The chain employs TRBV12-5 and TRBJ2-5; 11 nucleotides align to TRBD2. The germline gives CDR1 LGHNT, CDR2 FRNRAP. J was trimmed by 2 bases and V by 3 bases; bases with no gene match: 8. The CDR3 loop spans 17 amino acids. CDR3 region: CASGFPRLAGTQETQYF. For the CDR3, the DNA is TGTGCTAGTGGTTTCCCTAGACTAGCGGGAACTCAAGAGACCCAGTACTTC.

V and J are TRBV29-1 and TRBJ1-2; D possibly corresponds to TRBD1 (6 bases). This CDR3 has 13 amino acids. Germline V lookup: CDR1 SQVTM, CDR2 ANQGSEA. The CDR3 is CTVAGVLSDGYTF. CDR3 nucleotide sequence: TGCACGGTGGCAGGGGTTTTATCGGATGGCTACACCTTC. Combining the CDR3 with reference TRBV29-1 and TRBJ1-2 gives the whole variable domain SAVISQKPSRDICQRGTSLTIQCQVDSQVTMMFWYRQQPGQSLTLIATANQGSEATYESGFVIDKFPISRPNLTFSTLTVSNMSPEDSSIYLCTVAGVLSDGYTFGSGTRLTVV.

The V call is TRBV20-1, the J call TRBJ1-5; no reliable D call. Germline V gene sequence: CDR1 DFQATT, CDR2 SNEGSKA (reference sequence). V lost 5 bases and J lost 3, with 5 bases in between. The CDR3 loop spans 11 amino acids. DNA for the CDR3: TGCAGTGCTGGACTCAATCAGCCCCAGCATTTT. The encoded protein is CSAGLNQPQHF.

CDR3 loop: CASSFTAVGEKLFF. The CDR3 DNA reads TGTGCCAGTAGTTTCACAGCCGTAGGTGAAAAACTGTTTTTT. V is TRBV19 and J is TRBJ1-4; D is undetermined. V lost 5 bases and J lost 7, with 14 bases in between. This CDR3 is 14 amino acids long. From germline, CDR1 is LNHDA and CDR2 SQIVND (reference sequence).

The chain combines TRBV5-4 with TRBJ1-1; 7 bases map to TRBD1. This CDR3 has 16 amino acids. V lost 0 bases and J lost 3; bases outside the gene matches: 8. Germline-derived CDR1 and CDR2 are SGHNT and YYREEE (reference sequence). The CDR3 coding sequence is TGTGCCAGCAGCTTGGACCCAGGGGGTGGGGACACTGAAGCTTTCTTT. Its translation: CASSLDPGGGDTEAFF.

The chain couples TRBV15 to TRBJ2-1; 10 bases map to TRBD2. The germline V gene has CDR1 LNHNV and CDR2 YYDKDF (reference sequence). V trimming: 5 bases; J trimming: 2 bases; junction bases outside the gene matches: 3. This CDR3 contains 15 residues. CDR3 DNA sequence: TGTGCCACCAGCGCACTAGCGGGGCCCTACAATGAGCAGTTCTTC. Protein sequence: CATSALAGPYNEQFF.

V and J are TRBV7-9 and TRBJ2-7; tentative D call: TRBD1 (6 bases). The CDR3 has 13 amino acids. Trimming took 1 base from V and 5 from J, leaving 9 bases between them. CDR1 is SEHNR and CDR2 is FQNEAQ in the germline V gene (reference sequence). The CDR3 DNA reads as TGTGCCAGCAGCTTAGGGCGGACAGACGAGCAGTACTTC. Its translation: CASSLGRTDEQYF.

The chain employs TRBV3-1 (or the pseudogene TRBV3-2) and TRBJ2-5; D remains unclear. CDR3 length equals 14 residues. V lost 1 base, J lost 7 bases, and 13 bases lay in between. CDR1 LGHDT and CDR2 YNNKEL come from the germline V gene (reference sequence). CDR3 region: CASSQGTDFGTQYF. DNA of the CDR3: TGTGCCAGCAGCCAAGGTACAGATTTTGGGACCCAGTACTTC.

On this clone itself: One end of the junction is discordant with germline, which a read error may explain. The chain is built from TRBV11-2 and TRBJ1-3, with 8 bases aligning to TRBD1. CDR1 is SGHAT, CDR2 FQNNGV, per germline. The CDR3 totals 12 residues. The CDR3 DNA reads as TGTGCCAGCAGCTCTGGACAGGGTGGTCTCGAATTT. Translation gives CASSSGQGGLEF.

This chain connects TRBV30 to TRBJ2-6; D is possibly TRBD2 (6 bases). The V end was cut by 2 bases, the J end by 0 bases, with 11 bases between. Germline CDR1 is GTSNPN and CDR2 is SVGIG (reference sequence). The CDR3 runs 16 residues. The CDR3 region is CAWSTGLNSGANVLTF. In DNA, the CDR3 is TGTGCCTGGAGTACGGGACTGAACTCTGGGGCCAACGTCCTGACTTTC.

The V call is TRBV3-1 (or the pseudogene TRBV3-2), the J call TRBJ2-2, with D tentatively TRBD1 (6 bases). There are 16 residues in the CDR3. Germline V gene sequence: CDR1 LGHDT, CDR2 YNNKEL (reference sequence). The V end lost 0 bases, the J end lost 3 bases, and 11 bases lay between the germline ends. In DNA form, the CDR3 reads TGTGCCAGCAGCCAAGAAGGCACAGGGCACACCGGGGAGCTGTTTTTT. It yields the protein CASSQEGTGHTGELFF.

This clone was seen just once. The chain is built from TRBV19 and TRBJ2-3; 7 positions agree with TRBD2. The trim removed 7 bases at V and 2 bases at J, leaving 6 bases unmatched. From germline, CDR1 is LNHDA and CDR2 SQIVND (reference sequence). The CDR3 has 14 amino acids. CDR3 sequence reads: CASMASGNTDTQYF. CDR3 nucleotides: TGTGCCAGTATGGCTAGCGGAAACACAGATACGCAGTATTTT.

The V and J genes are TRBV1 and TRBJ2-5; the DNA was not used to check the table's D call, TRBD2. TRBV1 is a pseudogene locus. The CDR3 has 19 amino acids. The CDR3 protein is CTSSQERAPAGDYQETQYF. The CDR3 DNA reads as TGCACCAGCAGCCAAGAACGGGCCCCAGCGGGGGATTACCAAGAGACCCAGTACTTC.

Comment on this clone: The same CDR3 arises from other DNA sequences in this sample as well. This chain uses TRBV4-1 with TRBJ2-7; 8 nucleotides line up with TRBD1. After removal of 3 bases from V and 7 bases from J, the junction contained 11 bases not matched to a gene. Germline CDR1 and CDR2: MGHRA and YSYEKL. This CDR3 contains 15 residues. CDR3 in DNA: TGCGCCAGCAGCCAGCTACAGGGGGTGAGGAGGGAGCAGTACTTC. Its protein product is CASSQLQGVRREQYF.

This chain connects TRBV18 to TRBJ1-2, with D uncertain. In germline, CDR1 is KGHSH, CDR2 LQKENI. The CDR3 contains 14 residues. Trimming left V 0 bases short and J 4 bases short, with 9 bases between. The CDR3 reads CASSPPSSGYGYTF. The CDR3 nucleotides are TGTGCCAGCTCACCACCGAGTAGTGGCTATGGCTACACCTTC.